This T cell receptor beta chain was sequenced in a study of blood T cell repertoires in COVID-19. Study summary: COVID-19 samples, acute and convalescent, were from the United States, Italy and Spain. T cells, B-cell-depleted T cells, or PBMCs provided the cDNA or gDNA that served as material.

This clone was counted once. Study processing details: By means of reference gene primer amplification, nucleated cell counts were estimated. Data came from immunoSEQ multiplex PCR; TCRdb stores just in-frame clones and leaves some out. The DNA was the basis for D and trimming; V, J and clone size are from that table. The table lists roughly 190,000 clones, about 70% of them singletons. Trimming took 3 bases from V and 2 from J, leaving 10 bases between them. This CDR3 spans 15 amino acids. Germline CDR1 and CDR2: KGHSH and LQKENI. V gene TRBV18 combines with J gene TRBJ1-4; D is unclear. This clonotype was sampled from a woman aged 45-59 years with active or convalescent COVID-19. The sequenced sample consisted of peripheral blood. CDR3 residues: CASSPYQDTNEKLFF. The CDR3 DNA reads TGTGCCAGCTCACCTTATCAGGATACTAATGAAAAACTGTTTTTT.